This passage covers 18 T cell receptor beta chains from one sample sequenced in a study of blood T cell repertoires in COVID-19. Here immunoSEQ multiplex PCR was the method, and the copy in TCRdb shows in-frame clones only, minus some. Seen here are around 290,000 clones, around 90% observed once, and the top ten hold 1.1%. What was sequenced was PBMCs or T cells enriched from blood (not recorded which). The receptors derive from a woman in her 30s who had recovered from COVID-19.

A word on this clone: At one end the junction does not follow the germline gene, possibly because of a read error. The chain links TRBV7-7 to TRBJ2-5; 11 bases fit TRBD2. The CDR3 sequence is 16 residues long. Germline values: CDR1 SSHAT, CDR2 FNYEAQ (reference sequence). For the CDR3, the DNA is TGTGCTAGCAGCCCATATCTTAGCGGGAGGGCTGAGACCCAGTACTTC. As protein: CASSPYLSGRAETQYF.

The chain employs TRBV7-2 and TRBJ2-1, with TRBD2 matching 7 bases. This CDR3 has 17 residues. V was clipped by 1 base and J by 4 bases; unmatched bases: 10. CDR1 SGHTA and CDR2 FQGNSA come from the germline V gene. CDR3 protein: CASSLGATSPRYNEQFF. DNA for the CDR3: TGTGCCAGCAGCTTAGGGGCGACTAGCCCTCGTTACAATGAGCAGTTCTTC.

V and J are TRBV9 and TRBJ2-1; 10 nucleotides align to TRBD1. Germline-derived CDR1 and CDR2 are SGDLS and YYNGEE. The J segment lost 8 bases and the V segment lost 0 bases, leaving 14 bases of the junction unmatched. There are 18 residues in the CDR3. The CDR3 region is CASSVGLIGTGADDEQFF. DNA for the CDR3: TGTGCCAGCAGCGTAGGTCTGATTGGGACAGGGGCAGACGATGAGCAGTTCTTC. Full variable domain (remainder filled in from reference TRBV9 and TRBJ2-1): DSGVTQTPKHLITATGQRVTLRCSPRSGDLSVYWYQQSLDQGLQFLIQYYNGEERAKGNILERFSAQQFPDLHSELNLSSLELGDSALYFCASSVGLIGTGADDEQFFGPGTRLTVL.

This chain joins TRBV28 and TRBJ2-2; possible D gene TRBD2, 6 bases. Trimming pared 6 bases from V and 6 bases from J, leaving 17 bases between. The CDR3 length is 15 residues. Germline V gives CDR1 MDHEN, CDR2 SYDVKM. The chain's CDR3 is CASSGTQLAPGELFF. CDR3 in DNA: TGTGCCAGCAGCGGGACTCAACTTGCCCCCGGGGAGCTGTTTTTT.

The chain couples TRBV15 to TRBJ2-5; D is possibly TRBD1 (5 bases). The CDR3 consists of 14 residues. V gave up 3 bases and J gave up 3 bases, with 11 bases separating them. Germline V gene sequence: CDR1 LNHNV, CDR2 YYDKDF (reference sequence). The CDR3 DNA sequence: TGTGCCACCAGCAGCCCCACAGGTGAAGAGACCCAGTACTTC. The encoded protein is CATSSPTGEETQYF.

In DNA form, the CDR3 reads TGCAGTGCCAGTCACGCAGGGGAATATGGAAACACCATATATTTT. It yields the protein CSASHAGEYGNTIYF. The chain uses TRBV20-1 and TRBJ1-3, with D tentatively TRBD1 (6 bases). Deletions cut 6 bases from V and 3 bases from J, with 18 bases between. CDR1 is DFQATT, CDR2 SNEGSKA, per germline (reference sequence). The CDR3 sequence is 15 residues long.

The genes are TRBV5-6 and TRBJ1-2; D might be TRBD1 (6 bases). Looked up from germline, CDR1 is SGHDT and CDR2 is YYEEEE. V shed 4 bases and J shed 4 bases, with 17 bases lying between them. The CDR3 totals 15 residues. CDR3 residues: CASSLVPGDIYGYTF. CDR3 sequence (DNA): TGTGCCAGCAGCCTGGTGCCAGGGGATATCTATGGCTACACCTTC.

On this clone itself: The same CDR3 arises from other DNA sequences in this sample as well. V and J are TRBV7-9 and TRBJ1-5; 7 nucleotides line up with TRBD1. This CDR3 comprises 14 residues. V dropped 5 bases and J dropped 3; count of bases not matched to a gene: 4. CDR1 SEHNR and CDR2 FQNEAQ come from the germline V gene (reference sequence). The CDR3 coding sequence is TGTGCCAGCAGCCGAGGACAGGCCAATCAGCCCCAGCATTTT. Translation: CASSRGQANQPQHF.

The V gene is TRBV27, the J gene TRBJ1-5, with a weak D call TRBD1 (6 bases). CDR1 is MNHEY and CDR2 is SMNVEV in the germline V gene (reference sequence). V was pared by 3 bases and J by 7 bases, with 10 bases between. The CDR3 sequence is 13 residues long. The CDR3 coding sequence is TGTGCCAGCAGTTTGGGGGCCGGCCAGCCCCAGCATTTT. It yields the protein CASSLGAGQPQHF.

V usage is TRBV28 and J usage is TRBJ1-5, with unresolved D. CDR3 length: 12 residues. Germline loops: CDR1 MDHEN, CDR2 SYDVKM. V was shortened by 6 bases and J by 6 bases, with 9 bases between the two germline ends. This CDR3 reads CASRSPGQPQHF. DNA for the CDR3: TGTGCCAGCAGAAGCCCAGGTCAGCCCCAGCATTTT.

The CDR3 coding sequence is TGTGCCAGCAGCCTAGTTCCTAGCGGGAGTCATGAGCAGTTCTTC. Its translation is CASSLVPSGSHEQFF. The chain couples TRBV7-9 to TRBJ2-1; TRBD2 aligns across 10 bases. The V gene end was trimmed by 5 bases and the J gene end by 8 bases; junction bases not matched to a gene: 9. CDR1 and CDR2 from the germline V gene are SEHNR and FQNEAQ (reference sequence). The CDR3 is made up of 15 amino acids. The full variable domain, in which reference TRBV7-9 and TRBJ2-1 provide the parts outside the CDR3, is DTGVSQNPRHKITKRGQNVTFRCDPISEHNRLYWYRQTLGQGPEFLTYFQNEAQLEKSRLLSDRFSAERPKGSFSTLEIQRTEQGDSAMYLCASSLVPSGSHEQFFGPGTRLTVL.

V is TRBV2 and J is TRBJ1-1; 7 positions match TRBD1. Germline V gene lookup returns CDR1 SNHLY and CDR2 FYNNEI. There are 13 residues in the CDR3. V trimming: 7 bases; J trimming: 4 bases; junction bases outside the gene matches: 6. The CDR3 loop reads CASKGDSTTEAFF. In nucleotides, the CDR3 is TGTGCCAGCAAAGGGGACAGCACCACTGAAGCTTTCTTT.

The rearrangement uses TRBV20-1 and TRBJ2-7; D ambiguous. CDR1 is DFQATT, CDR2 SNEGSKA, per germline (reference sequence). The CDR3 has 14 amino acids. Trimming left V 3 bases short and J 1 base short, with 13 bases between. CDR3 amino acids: CSASSGSRSYEQYF. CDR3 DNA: TGCAGTGCTAGTAGTGGGTCTAGGTCCTACGAGCAGTACTTC.

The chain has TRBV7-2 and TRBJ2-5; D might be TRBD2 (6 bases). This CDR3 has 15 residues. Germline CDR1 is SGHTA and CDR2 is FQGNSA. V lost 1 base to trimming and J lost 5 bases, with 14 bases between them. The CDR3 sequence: CASSLVPHGGETQYF. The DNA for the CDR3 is TGTGCCAGCAGCTTAGTCCCTCATGGAGGGGAGACCCAGTACTTC.

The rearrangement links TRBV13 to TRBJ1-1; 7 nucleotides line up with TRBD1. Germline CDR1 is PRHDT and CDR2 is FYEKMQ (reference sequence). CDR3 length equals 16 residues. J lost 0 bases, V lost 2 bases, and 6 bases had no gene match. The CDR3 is CASSLRGRKMNTEAFF. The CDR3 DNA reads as TGTGCCAGCAGCTTAAGGGGGCGGAAAATGAACACTGAAGCTTTCTTT.

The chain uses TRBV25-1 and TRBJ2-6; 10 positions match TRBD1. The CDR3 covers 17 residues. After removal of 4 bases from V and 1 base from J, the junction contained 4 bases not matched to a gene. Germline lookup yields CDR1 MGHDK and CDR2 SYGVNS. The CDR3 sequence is CASSGGTGVSGANVLTF. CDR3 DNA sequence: TGTGCCAGCAGTGGAGGGACAGGGGTGTCTGGGGCCAACGTCCTGACTTTC.

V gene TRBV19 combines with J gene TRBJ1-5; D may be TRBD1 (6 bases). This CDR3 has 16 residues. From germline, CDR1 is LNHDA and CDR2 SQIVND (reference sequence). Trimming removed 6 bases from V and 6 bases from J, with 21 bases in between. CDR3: CASRDLLQGRTQPQHF. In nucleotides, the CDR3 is TGTGCCAGTAGGGACCTATTACAGGGAAGGACTCAGCCCCAGCATTTT.

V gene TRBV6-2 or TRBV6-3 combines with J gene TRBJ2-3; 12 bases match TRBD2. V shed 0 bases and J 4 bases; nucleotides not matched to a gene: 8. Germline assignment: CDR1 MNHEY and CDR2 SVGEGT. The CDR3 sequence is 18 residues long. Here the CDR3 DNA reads TGTGCCAGCAGTTACTCGACAGCACTAGCGGGAGGCTCAGATACGCAGTATTTT. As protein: CASSYSTALAGGSDTQYF.